The text below deals with one TCR beta chain. No antigen is known for it. The repertoire was sequenced with immunoSEQ multiplex PCR; TCRdb's copy has only in-frame clones and lacks some. The data contain about 330,000 clones, about nine tenths of them singletons. This entry comes from a study of cytomegalovirus exposure and HLA in healthy donors. Study as a whole: The same platform was used for the 130 or so validation repertoires and the roughly 640 first-cohort repertoires, a later analysis reported. The study's findings and limits: Later, an analysis found that TCR clusters from the first cohort tended to co-occur in the roughly 110 validation repertoires. Rarity marked most TCR sequences, yet some public TCRs occurred in many donors.

The study drew the donors from its approximately 110-subject validation cohort, separate from the approximately 700-subject first cohort. The V end lost 0 bases, the J end lost 3 bases, and 11 bases lay between the germline ends. The CDR3 has 16 amino acids. The V gene's germline CDR1 is LGHNA and CDR2 YSLEER. This clonotype was sampled from a woman younger than 30 in good health and CMV-seronegative. The sample taken for sequencing was PBMCs. The J gene is TRBJ1-4, the V gene TRBV4-3, with D possibly TRBD1 on 6 matching bases. The DNA for the CDR3 is TGCGCCAGCAGCCAAGAGGGCCAGGGGTCTAATGAAAAACTGTTTTTT. Translated: CASSQEGQGSNEKLFF.